This T cell receptor (beta chain) was retrieved from a study of blood T cells in healthy people across ages (dated by TCRdb to between 2015 and 2017). Broadly, across the study: Template switching captured roughly one uniquely barcoded TCR beta cDNA molecule per two T cells in model experiments. The donors were split into four age groups: young (average about 15 years), middle-aged (around 40), aged (roughly 65) and long-lived (roughly 86). Using the same blood draw, the study looked at two additional independent replicas of 1 million unique cDNA reads for two donors, one aged 18 to 30 and the other aged 80 or older. To avoid experimental bias, donors of different ages were distributed randomly across sequencing lanes. Age-related changes in TCR beta repertoire diversity were measured in the study by deep sequencing normalized with unique cDNA molecular identifiers.

Concerning this clonotype itself: Its binding antigen is unknown. No quality values exist for individual bases; no much larger clone is one base distant.

Study-level results and caveats: Donor CMV infection status was unknown, potentially confounding age-related changes in expanded clonotypes. Since profiling was done on bulk unsorted PBMCs, naive and antigen-experienced compartments could not be conclusively compared. Estimates of total diversity from one million sequenced T cells were regarded as lower bounds and underestimates. As age increased, observed TCR beta diversity per million T cells dropped in a roughly linear way, and a significant reduction was already evident by age 40. Observed TCR beta diversity correlated strongly with the percentage of naive T cells measured by flow cytometry. Compared with the aged group, the long-lived group had more naive CD4+ T cells, fewer expanded clones and increased TCR diversity, suggesting age selection.

The library was made by 5' RACE. TCRdb shows the sequencer as Illumina HiSeq 2500. The second PCR ran for about 6 to 11 cycles and used a J-beta primer mix along with a sample-barcoded 5' primer. A template-switch 5' adaptor carrying 12 random nucleotides introduced a unique molecular identifier onto each TCR beta cDNA molecule. At least 2.5 million CDR3-containing paired-end reads were obtained from each sample. The Mint cDNA synthesis kit, primed by a TRBC-specific oligonucleotide, was used to synthesize first-strand cDNA from all RNA. Following uracil-DNA glycosylase treatment, all cDNA underwent a first 18-cycle PCR with the universal primers M1SS and BC2_uni_R. Per the original workflow: For normalization, 1 million high-quality reads were randomly selected from each sample, with every read carrying a distinct molecular identifier. Instead of being binned into consensus sequences, reads with shared molecular identifiers were discarded. MiTCR, set to a Q25 quality threshold and the strictest error-elimination algorithm, was used for CDR3 identification, clonotype clustering and error correction. A nonparametric unseen species model with Euler transformation was used to estimate lower-bound total TCR beta diversity. TCRdb trimmed the raw reads at Q25, called clones with MiXCR and kept productive beta chains. Rows with one shared CDR3 protein collapse into an entry with the most common genes and DNA. The V and J calls were not made by the authors but by TCRdb's processing. Counted in this sample were 780,000 or so distinct CDR3 sequences; just over 55% of them appeared once. Roughly 26% of the sample goes to the ten largest clones.

Systemically healthy Caucasian individuals from Russia, over 30 in total and aged roughly 6 to 95 years, were included as donors. Each donor gave 9.5 to 10 milliliters of peripheral blood, drawn into EDTA-treated Vacutainer tubes. PBMCs were isolated by Ficoll-Paque density-gradient centrifugation, with at least 6 million obtained per sample. Trizol reagent was used to extract total RNA from PBMCs, with at least 5 micrograms per sample. For every donor, flow cytometry on a PBMC aliquot measured the percentage of naive CD45RAhigh/CD27high T cells. The CDR3 has 15 amino acids, counting the end cysteine and phenylalanine. The entry retains the CDR3 DNA only, 45 bases that are in frame from base 1. In the germline V gene, CDR1 corresponds to MNHEY and CDR2 to SVGAGI. V loses 2 bases, J loses 6 bases, and the germline ends lie 14 bases apart.

This receptor was obtained from a man aged 35 to 55 in good health. The rearrangement joined TRBV6-5 to TRBJ2-1; 6 matching bases give a weak D call of TRBD2. The sequenced sample was blood. For the CDR3, the sequence is CASSYRGAGRNEQFF. The nucleotides are TGTGCCAGCAGTTACCGCGGGGCGGGCCGCAATGAGCAGTTCTTC.